These 21 T cell receptor beta chains were all obtained from the same sample, sequenced in a study of identifying expanded T cells in peripheral blood. Clones were sequenced by immunoSEQ multiplex PCR, and TCRdb holds only the in-frame ones, with some missing. The data hold under 150,000 clones, with around 88% observed a single time. Sequencing was done on a sample of blood. These receptors came from a person aged 18 to 70 in good health.

The chain combines TRBV6-5 with TRBJ2-1, with 8 positions matching TRBD1. Germline V gene lookup returns CDR1 MNHEY and CDR2 SVGAGI. The CDR3 extends over 13 amino acids. The ends lost 5 bases at V and 8 bases at J; junction bases unmatched: 5. CDR3 in amino acids: CASSTPTGDEQFF. CDR3 DNA sequence: TGTGCCAGCAGTACCCCGACAGGGGATGAGCAGTTCTTC.

This clone came up a few times. The chain employs TRBV2 and TRBJ1-1; D is perhaps TRBD1 (6 bases). CDR3 size: 13 residues. V lost 8 bases to trimming and J lost 6 bases, with 16 bases between them. CDR1 is SNHLY and CDR2 is FYNNEI in the germline V gene. The DNA of the CDR3 is TGTGCCAGCCGACAGGAAAGCACGGCTGAAGCTTTCTTT. This translates into CASRQESTAEAFF.

This chain joins TRBV5-1 and TRBJ2-1, with 11 bases that match TRBD2. The CDR3 has 17 amino acids. Germline CDR1 and CDR2: SGHRS and YFSETQ. The J segment lost 7 bases and the V segment lost 1 base, leaving 10 bases of the junction unmatched. CDR3 region: CASSLTSGSLVGNEQFF. The DNA of the CDR3 is TGCGCCAGCAGCTTGACTAGCGGGAGTCTAGTCGGGAATGAGCAGTTCTTC.

This chain connects TRBV19 to TRBJ2-1, with D perhaps matching TRBD1 or TRBD2 (6 bases each). The CDR3 contains 15 residues. Germline values: CDR1 LNHDA, CDR2 SQIVND (reference sequence). Trimming stripped 5 bases from V and 4 bases from J, with 15 bases between. The CDR3 DNA reads as TGTGCCAGTAGTCTCGTCCGGGGGCCGTACAATGAGCAGTTCTTC. It yields the protein CASSLVRGPYNEQFF.

The chain recombines TRBV10-3 with TRBJ2-1; D is uncertain. The CDR3 totals 13 residues. Germline lookup yields CDR1 ENHRY and CDR2 SYGVKD. Trimming shortened V by 3 bases and J by 12 bases, and 15 bases separated the two germline ends. The CDR3 DNA follows: TGTGCCATCAGTGAATCAGACGGCACGCTGCAGTTCTTC. It is translated as CAISESDGTLQFF.

The chain employs TRBV7-9 and TRBJ2-1; D may be TRBD2 (5 bases). The CDR3 contains 14 residues. Germline values: CDR1 SEHNR, CDR2 FQNEAQ (reference sequence). The V and J ends lost 3 bases and 9 bases respectively, with 15 bases between them. The CDR3 sequence: CASSFSVTSGEQFF. The CDR3 coding sequence is TGTGCCAGCAGCTTTAGTGTTACTAGTGGTGAGCAGTTCTTC.

This rearrangement joins TRBV7-9 to TRBJ2-7; D is unclear. The V end lost 8 bases, the J end lost 9 bases, and 17 bases lay between the germline ends. The CDR3 contains 12 residues. Germline assignment: CDR1 SEHNR and CDR2 FQNEAQ (reference sequence). DNA for the CDR3: TGTGCCAGCGGTTGGGCAGAAATAGGGCAGTACTTC. This gives the protein CASGWAEIGQYF.

The chain recombines TRBV6-1 with TRBJ2-7; TRBD1 matches 8 bases. CDR3 length equals 14 residues. Germline values: CDR1 MNHNS, CDR2 SASEGT. V gave up 6 bases and J gave up 7 bases; unmatched junction bases: 11. The CDR3 DNA is TGTGCCAGCAGGAGACAGGGGACTTTGGGGGAGCAGTACTTC. It yields the protein CASRRQGTLGEQYF.

The gene calls are TRBV4-2 and TRBJ2-2; 9 bases line up with TRBD1. The CDR3 is made up of 16 amino acids. The V and J ends lost 4 bases and 4 bases, in that order; junction bases with no gene match: 7. CDR1 and CDR2 (germline): LGHNA, YNFKEQ. Written as DNA, the CDR3 is TGTGCCAGCAGCCCCCCCGGGACAGGGTCCACCGGGGAGCTGTTTTTT. Amino acids: CASSPPGTGSTGELFF.

The sample holds one count of this clone. The chain combines TRBV2 with TRBJ1-4; D ambiguous. Germline-derived CDR1 and CDR2 are SNHLY and FYNNEI. This CDR3 has 14 residues. V was cut by 7 bases and J by 0 bases, with 9 bases left in between. The CDR3 DNA follows: TGTGCCAGCAAGTCGGTTGCAACTAATGAAAAACTGTTTTTT. Protein product: CASKSVATNEKLFF.

The gene calls are TRBV15 and TRBJ2-5; either TRBD1 or TRBD2 may fit D (5 bases each). Trimming took 0 bases from V and 2 from J, leaving 10 bases between them. The length of the CDR3 is 15 residues. CDR1 and CDR2 from the germline V gene are LNHNV and YYDKDF (reference sequence). The CDR3 loop is CATSRDSGGQETQYF. CDR3 coding DNA: TGTGCCACCAGCAGAGATTCTGGGGGTCAAGAGACCCAGTACTTC.

The rearrangement links TRBV19 to TRBJ2-1; D possibly corresponds to TRBD2 (5 bases). The germline CDR1 and CDR2 sequences are LNHDA and SQIVND (reference sequence). V dropped 3 bases and J dropped 0 bases, with 12 bases sitting between them. CDR3 length equals 16 residues. CDR3 in DNA: TGTGCCAGTAGTATCTCGAGGAGGCCCTCCTACAATGAGCAGTTCTTC. Residues: CASSISRRPSYNEQFF.

This clone was observed a few times. The chain employs TRBV30 and TRBJ2-2; D not certain. The CDR3 consists of 12 residues. Looked up from germline, CDR1 is GTSNPN and CDR2 is SVGIG (reference sequence). V dropped 8 bases and J dropped 7 bases, with 14 bases sitting between them. Here the CDR3 DNA reads TGTGCCCGCCGGTGGGGTGGCGGGGAGCTGTTTTTT. It encodes CARRWGGGELFF. The variable domain in full, with the rest retrieved from reference TRBV30 and TRBJ2-2, is SQTIHQWPATLVQPVGSPLSLECTVEGTSNPNLYWYRQAAGRGLQLLFYSVGIGQISSEVPQNLSASRPQDRQFILSSKKLLLSDSGFYLCARRWGGGELFFGEGSRLTVL.

The chain couples TRBV7-2 to TRBJ1-3; D is perhaps TRBD1 (6 bases). This CDR3 spans 16 amino acids. Deletions cut 0 bases from V and 2 bases from J, with 11 bases between. From germline, CDR1 is SGHTA and CDR2 FQGNSA. The CDR3 DNA follows: TGTGCCAGCAGCTTAGCACAGGGCTCGACTGGAAACACCATATATTTT. This translates into CASSLAQGSTGNTIYF.

V usage is TRBV19 and J usage is TRBJ1-1; possible D gene TRBD1, 5 bases. The CDR3 runs 13 residues. The V end lost 6 bases, the J end lost 4 bases, and 12 bases lay between the germline ends. Looked up from germline, CDR1 is LNHDA and CDR2 is SQIVND (reference sequence). This chain's CDR3 is CASRGPGTTEAFF. CDR3 coding DNA: TGTGCCAGTAGGGGGCCGGGGACCACTGAAGCTTTCTTT. The full variable domain, rest sourced from reference TRBV19 and TRBJ1-1, is DGGITQSPKYLFRKEGQNVTLSCEQNLNHDAMYWYRQDPGQGLRLIYYSQIVNDFQKGDIAEGYSVSREKKESFPLTVTSAQKNPTAFYLCASRGPGTTEAFFGQGTRLTVV.

About this clone: The CDR3 end shows no conserved phenylalanine or tryptophan, and so a read error is likely. CDR3 DNA: TGCGCCAGCAGCCCAAGACCGACCGATGGAAATTCACCCCTCCACCTT. This translates into CASSPRPTDGNSPLHL. The gene calls are TRBV5-1 and TRBJ1-6; no clear D gene. Germline CDR1 and CDR2: SGHRS and YFSETQ. V lost 4 bases and J 7 bases, leaving 18 bases between the germline ends. This CDR3 comprises 16 residues.

The chain carries TRBV4-2 and TRBJ2-5; the D is unclear. The V end was cut by 0 bases, the J end by 7 bases, with 21 bases between. In germline, CDR1 is LGHNA, CDR2 YNFKEQ. The CDR3 runs to 17 residues. The CDR3 loop is CASSQEIMFAAGGTQYF. The CDR3 DNA is TGTGCCAGCAGCCAAGAGATAATGTTTGCCGCTGGTGGGACCCAGTACTTC.

This sequence joins TRBV13 and TRBJ2-7; TRBD2 might be the D (6 bases). Trimming cost V 5 bases and J 0 bases, with 14 bases left between them. This CDR3 contains 15 residues. Germline V gene lookup returns CDR1 PRHDT and CDR2 FYEKMQ (reference sequence). The CDR3 region has the DNA TGTGCCAGCAGCCGCCGGGACTTAAACTCCTACGAGCAGTACTTC. The encoded protein is CASSRRDLNSYEQYF.

This clone was seen once. The chain links TRBV25-1 to TRBJ2-7; TRBD2 is a possible D gene (5 bases). Deletions cut 3 bases from V and 3 bases from J, with 9 bases between. Per the germline V gene, CDR1 is MGHDK and CDR2 is SYGVNS. The CDR3 loop spans 13 amino acids. CDR3 nucleotides: TGTGCCAGCAGTGAGGGGAGACACTACGAGCAGTACTTC. It encodes CASSEGRHYEQYF.

The chain links TRBV7-3 to TRBJ2-2; 7 bases are a match to TRBD1. V lost 5 bases, J lost 6 bases, and 3 bases stayed unmatched. Per germline, CDR1 SGHTA and CDR2 FQGTGA. This CDR3 spans 13 amino acids. The DNA of the CDR3 is TGTGCCAGCAGCACGACAGGGCCCGGGGAGCTGTTTTTT. It yields the protein CASSTTGPGELFF.

This chain links TRBV9 with TRBJ2-6, with unresolved D. Germline-derived CDR1 and CDR2 are SGDLS and YYNGEE. The CDR3 extends over 15 amino acids. Trimming removed 5 bases from V and 0 bases from J, with 9 bases in between. The CDR3 region is CASSPDLSGANVLTF. In DNA, the CDR3 is TGTGCCAGCAGTCCGGACCTCTCTGGGGCCAACGTCCTGACTTTC. Based on the CDR3 plus reference TRBV9 and TRBJ2-6, the full variable domain is DSGVTQTPKHLITATGQRVTLRCSPRSGDLSVYWYQQSLDQGLQFLIQYYNGEERAKGNILERFSAQQFPDLHSELNLSSLELGDSALYFCASSPDLSGANVLTFGAGSRLTVL.